In its sample, the clone carrying this TCR beta chain was seen a few times. What it binds is unknown. These data originate in a study of shared clonotypes between healthy human individuals. V was pared by 8 bases and J by 5 bases, with 12 bases between. CDR1 is MNHEY, CDR2 SMNVEV, per germline (reference sequence). The CDR3 is made up of 12 amino acids. CD45RO-negative CD8 cells positively selected for CCR7 made up the naive population, which excluded terminally differentiated effector memory CD45RA+ cells. Points from the study as a whole: When naive CD4 clonotypes were compared across several donors, approximately 4.9% were shared. Despite large depth, rarefaction showed incomplete sorted-subset sequencing.

Produced via immunoSEQ multiplex PCR; TCRdb's table is partial and in-frame only. The sample includes about 2 million clones, approximately 94% seen only once; the top ten take 1% to 1.5%. Input material: naive CD8+ T cells sorted from blood. The J gene is TRBJ1-2, the V gene TRBV27; possible D gene TRBD1, 5 bases. This receptor was identified in a man in his late teens or twenties in good health. CDR3 sequence (DNA): TGTGCCAGCTTGGGGCAGGGATATGGCTACACCTTC. Translation: CASLGQGYGYTF.